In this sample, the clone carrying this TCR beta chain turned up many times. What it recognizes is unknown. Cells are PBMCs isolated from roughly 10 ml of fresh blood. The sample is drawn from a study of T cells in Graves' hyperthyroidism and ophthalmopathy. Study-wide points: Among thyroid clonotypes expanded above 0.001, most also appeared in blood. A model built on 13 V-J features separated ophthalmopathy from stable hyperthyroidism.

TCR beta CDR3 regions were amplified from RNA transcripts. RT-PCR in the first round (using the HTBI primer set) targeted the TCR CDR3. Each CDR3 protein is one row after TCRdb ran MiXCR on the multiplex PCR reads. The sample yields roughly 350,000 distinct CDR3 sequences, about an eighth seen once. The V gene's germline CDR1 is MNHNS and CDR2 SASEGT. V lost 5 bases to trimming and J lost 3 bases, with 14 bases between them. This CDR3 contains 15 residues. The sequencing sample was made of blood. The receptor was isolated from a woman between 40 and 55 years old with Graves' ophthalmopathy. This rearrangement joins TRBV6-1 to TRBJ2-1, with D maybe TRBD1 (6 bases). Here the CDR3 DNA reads TGTGCCAGCAGTTCCCGGACAGTGAACTACAATGAGCAGTTCTTC. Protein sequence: CASSSRTVNYNEQFF.